The 23 T cell receptor beta chains listed next were all sequenced from one sample in a study of blood T cell repertoires in COVID-19. Clones were sequenced by immunoSEQ multiplex PCR, and TCRdb holds only the in-frame ones, with some missing. The table shows around 170,000 clones, with roughly 90% occurring only once. Material for sequencing was peripheral blood. All receptors come from a man aged 60-69 years with acute or convalescent COVID-19.

The chain uses TRBV6-5 and TRBJ2-7, with a possible D match to TRBD1 (6 bases). Trimming pared 6 bases from V and 2 bases from J, leaving 14 bases between. The V gene's germline CDR1 is MNHEY and CDR2 SVGAGI. The CDR3 is made up of 14 amino acids. CDR3 loop: CASRTDSPPYEQYF. In DNA, the CDR3 is TGTGCCAGCAGGACGGACAGCCCACCCTACGAGCAGTACTTC.

V and J are TRBV4-2 and TRBJ2-3, with 8 bases that match TRBD2. Losses at the gene ends were 4 bases for V and 5 bases for J; bases not matched to a gene: 8. Germline V gives CDR1 LGHNA, CDR2 YNFKEQ. The CDR3 loop spans 15 amino acids. The CDR3 sequence: CASSPGGAGEDTQYF. CDR3 nucleotides: TGTGCCAGCAGCCCCGGGGGGGCCGGTGAAGATACGCAGTATTTT.

This CDR3 reads CASSIDRGEQYF. CDR3 DNA sequence: TGCGCCAGCAGTATCGACAGGGGCGAGCAGTACTTC. This sequence joins TRBV10-2 and TRBJ2-7, with 8 bases identical to TRBD1. The CDR3 is 12 amino acids. The V segment lost 5 bases and the J segment 6 bases; nucleotides outside the gene matches: 3. Germline V gene sequence: CDR1 WSHSY, CDR2 SAAADI.

The chain combines TRBV7-2 with TRBJ1-2, with D perhaps matching TRBD1 (5 bases). V was cut by 0 bases and J by 5 bases, with 10 bases left in between. Germline-derived CDR1 and CDR2 are SGHTA and FQGNSA. The CDR3 sequence is 14 residues long. DNA of the CDR3: TGTGCCAGCAGCTTAGCGCGGGGGGAGTATGGCTACACCTTC. It codes for CASSLARGEYGYTF.

The chain employs TRBV7-9 and TRBJ2-3; 7 nucleotides line up with TRBD1. In germline, CDR1 is SEHNR, CDR2 FQNEAQ (reference sequence). V shed 5 bases, J shed 5 bases, and the junction held 13 bases outside the gene matches. The CDR3 totals 16 residues. CDR3 DNA: TGTGCCAGCAGCCCAAGGGTGGGACAGACGATAGATACGCAGTATTTT. It specifies CASSPRVGQTIDTQYF.

This clone was observed a few times. The V call is TRBV4-2, the J call TRBJ1-3; the D gene is possibly TRBD1 (6 bases). Germline assignment: CDR1 LGHNA and CDR2 YNFKEQ. The ends were cut back, 0 bases at V and 4 bases at J, with 22 bases in the middle. This CDR3 is 19 amino acids long. The CDR3, as DNA: TGTGCCAGCAGCCAAGAAAGTCTGTCGGGGGGCGCATTAGGAAACACCATATATTTT. Translated, it gives CASSQESLSGGALGNTIYF.

The sample holds one count of this clone. The V and J genes are TRBV5-1 and TRBJ2-3; 15 nucleotides align to TRBD2. This CDR3 has 17 amino acids. Trimming took 4 bases from V and 1 from J; bases not matched to a gene: 4. Germline V gene data show CDR1 as SGHRS and CDR2 as YFSETQ. The CDR3 bases are TGCGCCAGCAGCAAGGGACTAGCGGGAGGCGGCACAGATACGCAGTATTTT. This encodes CASSKGLAGGGTDTQYF.

The chain carries TRBV27 and TRBJ2-1; 9 bases match TRBD1. CDR1 is MNHEY and CDR2 is SMNVEV in the germline V gene (reference sequence). CDR3 size: 17 residues. V was clipped by 5 bases and J by 7 bases; unmatched bases: 15. CDR3: CASSVNAGTGLGNEQFF. The CDR3 coding sequence is TGTGCCAGCAGTGTAAACGCCGGGACAGGGCTTGGGAATGAGCAGTTCTTC.

The chain joins TRBV15 to TRBJ2-2, with D perhaps matching TRBD1 (6 bases). The CDR3 totals 16 residues. Germline V CDR1 and CDR2: LNHNV, YYDKDF (reference sequence). V was shortened by 4 bases and J by 4 bases, with 16 bases between the two germline ends. In nucleotides, the CDR3 is TGTGCCACCAGCACCGGGTTCAGGGGCTCCACCGGGGAGCTGTTTTTT. Its protein is CATSTGFRGSTGELFF.

The chain recombines TRBV5-1 with TRBJ2-6, with D possibly TRBD1 on 6 matching bases. The CDR3 totals 15 residues. Deletions cut 1 base from V and 2 bases from J, with 7 bases between. Germline V gene data show CDR1 as SGHRS and CDR2 as YFSETQ. CDR3 DNA: TGCGCCAGCAGCTTGAGACAGGCTGGGGCCAACGTCCTGACTTTC. It specifies CASSLRQAGANVLTF.

Points on this clone: Other nucleotide sequences from this sample produce the same CDR3. This sequence joins TRBV5-1 and TRBJ1-6; TRBD1 matches at 7 bases. The V gene end was trimmed by 0 bases and the J gene end by 6 bases; junction bases not matched to a gene: 0. There are 14 residues in the CDR3. From germline, CDR1 is SGHRS and CDR2 YFSETQ. The CDR3 sequence: CASSLGQGNSPLHF. The CDR3 coding sequence is TGCGCCAGCAGCTTGGGACAGGGTAATTCACCCCTCCACTTT.

The chain joins TRBV12-5 to TRBJ1-1, with D tentatively TRBD1 (5 bases). Germline CDR1 and CDR2: LGHNT and FRNRAP. The CDR3 is 15 residues long. V gave up 6 bases and J gave up 4 bases, with 18 bases separating them. In DNA, the CDR3 is TGTGCTAGTGGGGTCAGTCGGGGGAGAAGCACTGAAGCTTTCTTT. It codes for CASGVSRGRSTEAFF. The complete variable domain, with remaining parts taken from reference TRBV12-5 and TRBJ1-1, reads DARVTQTPRHKVTEMGQEVTMRCQPILGHNTVFWYRQTMMQGLELLAYFRNRAPLDDSGMPKDRFSAEMPDATLATLKIQPSEPRDSAVYFCASGVSRGRSTEAFFGQGTRLTVV.

The V and J genes are TRBV5-1 and TRBJ2-3, with 7 bases lining up with TRBD1. The CDR3 has 14 residues. CDR1 is SGHRS and CDR2 is YFSETQ in the germline V gene. V shed 4 bases and J 6 bases; nucleotides not matched to a gene: 8. Here the CDR3 reads CASSLGQSLDTQYF. The CDR3 nucleotides are TGCGCCAGCAGCCTGGGACAGTCCCTGGATACGCAGTATTTT.

V gene TRBV21-1 combines with J gene TRBJ2-2; the table gives TRBD2 as D, unverified against the DNA. TRBV21-1 is a listed pseudogene. The CDR3 length is 14 residues. This CDR3 is CASSKSRGSGELFF. The DNA for the CDR3 is TGTGCCAGCAGCAAGTCTCGAGGGTCCGGGGAGCTGTTTTTT.

V usage is TRBV29-1 and J usage is TRBJ2-2; D is perhaps TRBD2 (6 bases). The CDR3 spans 16 residues. Germline V gives CDR1 SQVTM, CDR2 ANQGSEA. V gave up 3 bases and J gave up 4 bases, with 18 bases separating them. The DNA of the CDR3 is TGCAGCGTTGATATTGGGACGGAGGGAATCACCGGGGAGCTGTTTTTT. The encoded protein is CSVDIGTEGITGELFF.

This rearrangement joins TRBV4-2 to TRBJ2-7; no firm D call. V was pared by 2 bases and J by 3 bases, with 11 bases between. The CDR3 has 14 residues. Germline CDR1 LGHNA, CDR2 YNFKEQ. The CDR3 reads CASSQLSSGYEQYF. The CDR3 DNA reads as TGTGCCAGCAGCCAATTATCCTCCGGCTACGAGCAGTACTTC.

The chain combines TRBV23-1 with TRBJ2-2, with 9 bases that match TRBD1. TRBV23-1 is treated as an ORF (open reading frame) with a function not yet certain. V dropped 4 bases and J dropped 7; count of bases not matched to a gene: 13. The CDR3 contains 17 residues. For the CDR3, the DNA is TGCGCCAGCAGTCCAGACGGGGACAGGGTTTTATTCGGGGAGCTGTTTTTT. It specifies CASSPDGDRVLFGELFF.

This sequence joins TRBV5-6 and TRBJ1-1; D may be TRBD1 (6 bases). The V and J ends lost 0 bases and 2 bases respectively, with 11 bases between them. Germline V gene sequence: CDR1 SGHDT, CDR2 YYEEEE. The CDR3 runs 15 residues. The CDR3 reads CASSLGPTGNTEAFF. The CDR3 nucleotides read TGTGCCAGCAGCTTGGGGCCGACAGGAAACACTGAAGCTTTCTTT.

The rearrangement links TRBV19 to TRBJ1-5; 11 nucleotides align to TRBD1. Germline CDR1 is LNHDA and CDR2 is SQIVND (reference sequence). CDR3 length equals 14 residues. J lost 8 bases, V lost 5 bases, and 5 bases had no gene match. The CDR3 protein is CASSSGQGAKPQHF. CDR3 DNA sequence: TGTGCCAGTAGTTCCGGACAGGGGGCGAAGCCCCAGCATTTT.

This clone has only one observation. The V call is TRBV6-2 or TRBV6-3, the J call TRBJ2-5; 7 nucleotides line up with TRBD2. Germline CDR1 MNHEY, CDR2 SVGEGT. Trimming took 6 bases from V and 4 from J; bases not matched to a gene: 14. This CDR3 region has 16 residues. The chain's CDR3 is CASSSGNLAAPETQYF. The CDR3 DNA is TGTGCCAGCAGCTCCGGAAACCTAGCGGCCCCAGAGACCCAGTACTTC.

The chain recombines TRBV2 with TRBJ2-7, with 9 bases lining up with TRBD1. The CDR3 totals 15 residues. V shed 6 bases, J shed 0 bases, and the junction held 6 bases outside the gene matches. Germline V gene sequence: CDR1 SNHLY, CDR2 FYNNEI. The CDR3 DNA is TGTGCCAGCAGACCGACAGGGGGAAGCTCCTACGAGCAGTACTTC. This sequence encodes CASRPTGGSSYEQYF.

This clone came up once. The V and J genes are TRBV21-1 and TRBJ2-3; TRBD2, the table's D call, lacks a check against the DNA. TRBV21-1 is a pseudogene locus. The CDR3 length is 15 residues. CDR3 DNA sequence: TGTGCCAGCAGTCAAGAGCCGTTTCGCACAGATACGCAGTATTTT. It encodes CASSQEPFRTDTQYF.

J is TRBJ2-5 and V is TRBV5-1, with 14 bases matching TRBD2. Germline lookup yields CDR1 SGHRS and CDR2 YFSETQ. This CDR3 comprises 19 residues. Trimming took 0 bases from V and 2 from J; bases not matched to a gene: 9. The CDR3 spells CASSLAGLAGGQSQETQYF. Written as DNA, the CDR3 is TGCGCCAGCAGCTTGGCCGGACTAGCGGGGGGCCAGTCTCAAGAGACCCAGTACTTC.